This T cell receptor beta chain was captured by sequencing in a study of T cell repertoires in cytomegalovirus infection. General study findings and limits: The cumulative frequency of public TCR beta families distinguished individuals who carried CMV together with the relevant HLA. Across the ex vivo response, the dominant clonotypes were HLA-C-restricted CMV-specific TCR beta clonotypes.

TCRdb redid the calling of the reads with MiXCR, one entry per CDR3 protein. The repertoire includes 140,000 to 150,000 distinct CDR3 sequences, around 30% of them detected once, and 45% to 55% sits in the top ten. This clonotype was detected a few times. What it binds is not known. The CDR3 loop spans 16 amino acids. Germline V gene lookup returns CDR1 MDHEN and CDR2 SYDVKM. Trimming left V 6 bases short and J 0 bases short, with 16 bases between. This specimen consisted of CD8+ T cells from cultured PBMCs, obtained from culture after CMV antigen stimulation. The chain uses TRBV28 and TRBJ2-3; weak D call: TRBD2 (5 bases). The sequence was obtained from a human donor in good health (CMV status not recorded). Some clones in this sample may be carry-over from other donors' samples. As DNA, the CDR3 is TGTGCCAGCAGCCGGGCCCCGGGGTCTAGCACAGATACGCAGTATTTT. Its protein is CASSRAPGSSTDTQYF.